Following are 14 T cell receptor beta chains from one sample sequenced in a study of T cell repertoires in cytomegalovirus infection. Each CDR3 protein is one row after TCRdb ran MiXCR on the reads. The profile covers some 600,000 distinct CDR3 sequences, with 24% appearing a single time and around 7.6% taken by the ten largest. Source material: CD8+ T cells from PBMCs. These receptors were collected from a human donor in good health (CMV status not recorded). Some clones in this sample may be carry-over from other donors' samples.

The chain links TRBV28 to TRBJ2-3; TRBD1 aligns across 10 bases. Germline V gene lookup returns CDR1 MDHEN and CDR2 SYDVKM. This CDR3 is 16 amino acids long. V trimming: 3 bases; J trimming: 1 base; junction bases outside the gene matches: 4. CDR3 sequence reads: CASSFLTGGGTDTQYF. CDR3 nucleotide sequence: TGTGCCAGCAGTTTCCTGACAGGGGGCGGCACAGATACGCAGTATTTT.

This clonotype was seen at least ten times. The chain combines TRBV7-8 with TRBJ2-2; the match to TRBD2 covers 10 bases. In germline, CDR1 is SGHVS, CDR2 FQNEAQ. V lost 1 base, J lost 3 bases, and 14 bases stayed unmatched. The CDR3 consists of 20 residues. In DNA form, the CDR3 reads TGTGCCAGCAGCTTAGATGGGCTAGCGGGAGCCTTCTCCTACACCGGGGAGCTGTTTTTT. This codes for CASSLDGLAGAFSYTGELFF. Together with reference TRBV7-8 and TRBJ2-2, the CDR3 gives the full variable domain: GAGVSQSPRYKVAKRGQDVALRCDPISGHVSLFWYQQALGQGPEFLTYFQNEAQLDKSGLPSDRFFAERPEGSVSTLKIQRTQQEDSAVYLCASSLDGLAGAFSYTGELFFGEGSRLTVL.

The sample holds many counts of this clonotype. In DNA form, the CDR3 reads TGCAGCGTCGGCACGCGGCCAACAGGGGAACTGTTTTTT. Protein: CSVGTRPTGELFF. V usage is TRBV29-1 and J usage is TRBJ1-4, with 7 bases lining up with TRBD1. The germline V gene has CDR1 SQVTM and CDR2 ANQGSEA. The CDR3 spans 13 residues. V lost 6 bases to trimming and J lost 12 bases; unmatched junction nucleotides: 13. Based on the CDR3 plus reference TRBV29-1 and TRBJ1-4, the full variable domain is SAVISQKPSRDICQRGTSLTIQCQVDSQVTMMFWYRQQPGQSLTLIATANQGSEATYESGFVIDKFPISRPNLTFSTLTVSNMSPEDSSIYLCSVGTRPTGELFFGSGTQLSVL.

In its sample, this clonotype was seen many times. The genes are TRBV11-3 and TRBJ1-3; D gene uncertain. The V gene's germline CDR1 is SGHNT and CDR2 YENEEA. The CDR3 runs 14 residues. Trimming removed 2 bases at V and 4 bases at J, with 9 bases between. In DNA form, the CDR3 reads TGTGCCAGCAGCTTACCGGGAACAGGAAACACCATATATTTT. It is translated as CASSLPGTGNTIYF.

This clonotype appeared a few times. This sequence joins TRBV29-1 and TRBJ2-1; 9 nucleotides match TRBD2. Germline V gives CDR1 SQVTM, CDR2 ANQGSEA. The CDR3 is made up of 14 amino acids. V was clipped by 4 bases and J by 5 bases; unmatched bases: 6. DNA for the CDR3: TGCAGCGTTGTAGGGCTAGCGGGGAACAATGAGCAGTTCTTC. This translates into CSVVGLAGNNEQFF.

This clonotype was seen many times. J is TRBJ1-1 and V is TRBV7-4; no clear D gene. V gave up 5 bases and J gave up 1 base, with 8 bases separating them. Germline CDR1 reads SGHVT; CDR2 reads SQSDAQ. The CDR3 sequence is 13 residues long. The CDR3 here is CASSPPPNTEAFF. DNA of the CDR3: TGTGCCAGCAGCCCCCCCCCGAACACTGAAGCTTTCTTT.

The J gene is TRBJ2-7, the V gene TRBV7-9; D tentatively reads TRBD1 or TRBD2 (5 bases each). The CDR3 consists of 13 residues. Germline V lookup: CDR1 SEHNR, CDR2 FQNEAQ (reference sequence). V was shortened by 1 base and J by 6 bases, with 10 bases between the two germline ends. Written as DNA, the CDR3 is TGTGCCAGCAGCTTAGGATCGAGGGGCGAGCAGTACGTC. Amino acid sequence: CASSLGSRGEQYV.

V gene TRBV12-3 or TRBV12-4 combines with J gene TRBJ2-5; 9 nucleotides align to TRBD1. This CDR3 has 15 amino acids. Trimming cost V 5 bases and J 5 bases; bases outside gene matches: 9. In DNA form, the CDR3 reads TGTGCCAGCAGTGGGGACAGGGCCAGGGCGGAGACCCAGTACTTC. This codes for CASSGDRARAETQYF.

This clonotype was seen a handful of times. The rearrangement joins TRBV4-3 to TRBJ1-6, with no clear D. Germline V gene lookup returns CDR1 LGHNA and CDR2 YSLEER. The CDR3 sequence is 15 residues long. Trimming removed 1 base from V and 7 bases from J, with 11 bases in between. CDR3 sequence (DNA): TGCGCCAGCAGCCAAGGACGGGGAGAGAATTCACCCCTCCACTTT. It is translated as CASSQGRGENSPLHF.

Notes on this clonotype: Just one base apart from a much larger clone, this may be a read error. The chain uses TRBV7-4 and TRBJ2-1; D is undetermined. This CDR3 contains 16 residues. The ends were cut back, 4 bases at V and 10 bases at J, with 23 bases in the middle. Germline lookup yields CDR1 SGHVT and CDR2 SQSDAQ. CDR3 amino acids: CASSSIHRAPSKEQFF. In DNA, the CDR3 is TGTGCCAGCAGCTCCATCCACCGGGCCCCATCGAAGGAGCAGTTCTTC.

This clonotype was counted a few times. The chain uses TRBV14 and TRBJ1-1; TRBD1 agrees at 9 bases. This CDR3 has 16 residues. V lost 4 bases to trimming and J lost 3 bases; unmatched junction nucleotides: 9. The germline gives CDR1 SGHDN, CDR2 FVKESK. The CDR3 loop reads CASSPRQGGMDTEAFF. CDR3 bases: TGTGCCAGCAGCCCGAGACAGGGGGGAATGGACACTGAAGCTTTCTTT.

This rearrangement joins TRBV14 to TRBJ1-6, with D hard to call. Germline V lookup: CDR1 SGHDN, CDR2 FVKESK. The CDR3 loop spans 12 amino acids. The V end was cut by 6 bases, the J end by 5 bases, with 5 bases between. The DNA for the CDR3 is TGTGCCAGCAGTACAGATAATTCACCCCTCCACTTT. Encoded protein: CASSTDNSPLHF.

The V and J genes are TRBV9 and TRBJ2-1, with unresolved D. The length of the CDR3 is 13 residues. Trimming pared 4 bases from V and 7 bases from J, leaving 12 bases between. Per germline, CDR1 SGDLS and CDR2 YYNGEE. In nucleotides, the CDR3 is TGTGCCAGCAGCCACCTACTTAAAAATGAGCAGTTCTTC. It yields the protein CASSHLLKNEQFF.

V gene TRBV9 combines with J gene TRBJ2-3; possible D gene TRBD1, 5 bases. CDR3 length: 15 residues. V was pared by 3 bases and J by 3 bases, with 14 bases between. Looked up from germline, CDR1 is SGDLS and CDR2 is YYNGEE. The DNA of the CDR3 is TGTGCCAGCAGCGAGGACACTCTTCGTACAGATACGCAGTATTTT. It encodes CASSEDTLRTDTQYF.